One and the same sample provided the 20 T cell receptor beta chains below, sequenced in a study of read filtering for tumor transcriptome and immune sequencing. Molecular barcoded adaptors covering alpha/delta and beta/gamma chains were used on about 390 ng RNA. A single record per CDR3 protein comes from TCRdb applying MiXCR to the reads. The data contain about 30,000 distinct CDR3 sequences, about 18% of them seen just once; the ten biggest clones take up 16%. The material sequenced was a population of CD138-negative cells sorted from bone marrow. These receptors were collected from a donor at least 40 years old with multiple myeloma.

Details on this clonotype: A much larger clone sits a single nucleotide away, making a read error possible. The chain has TRBV5-1 and TRBJ2-3; 8 positions agree with TRBD1. The V gene's germline CDR1 is SGHRS and CDR2 YFSETQ. The junction had 11 bases not matched to a gene; V was cut back by 4 bases and J by 10 bases. This CDR3 comprises 14 residues. In nucleotides, the CDR3 is TGCGCCAGCAGCCTGACAGGGGCCATGGATGCGCAGTATTTT. This sequence encodes CASSLTGAMDAQYF.

This clonotype was observed at least ten times. The chain combines TRBV5-6 with TRBJ2-7; no clear D gene. Trimming took 0 bases from V and 3 from J, leaving 4 bases between them. Germline assignment: CDR1 SGHDT and CDR2 YYEEEE. This CDR3 comprises 12 residues. The CDR3 is CASSLVFYEQYF. The CDR3 nucleotides are TGTGCCAGCAGCTTGGTCTTCTACGAGCAGTACTTC.

This clonotype was found many times. The chain employs TRBV3-1 and TRBJ2-7; D remains ambiguous. CDR1 is LGHDT, CDR2 YNNKEL, per germline (reference sequence). The ends were cut back, 1 base at V and 3 bases at J, with 7 bases in the middle. CDR3 length: 13 residues. CDR3 protein: CASSQGAYYEQYF. CDR3 DNA: TGTGCCAGCAGCCAAGGAGCCTACTACGAGCAGTACTTC.

This clonotype has a handful of counts. The chain couples TRBV5-6 to TRBJ1-1, with a weak D call TRBD1 (5 bases). V was clipped by 3 bases and J by 10 bases, with 19 bases between them. Germline lookup yields CDR1 SGHDT and CDR2 YYEEEE. The CDR3 extends over 14 amino acids. CDR3 bases: TGTGCCAGCAGCTACTCCACCCAGGGTGCGGCAGCTTTCTTT. It encodes CASSYSTQGAAAFF.

This clonotype was detected many times. The chain carries TRBV5-1 and TRBJ1-1; 7 bases match TRBD1. The V gene's germline CDR1 is SGHRS and CDR2 YFSETQ. This CDR3 has 15 amino acids. V lost 5 bases to trimming and J lost 0 bases; unmatched junction nucleotides: 7. CDR3 amino acids: CASRPQGSMNTEAFF. The CDR3 DNA is TGCGCCAGCAGGCCACAGGGGAGCATGAACACTGAAGCTTTCTTT.

This clonotype was detected ten times or more. The gene calls are TRBV12-3 or TRBV12-4 and TRBJ1-5, with 12 nucleotides matching TRBD1. The CDR3 spans 19 residues. J was trimmed by 3 bases and V by 3 bases; bases with no gene match: 12. The CDR3 reads CASSLGPGQGASNNQPQHF. The CDR3 DNA reads as TGTGCCAGCAGTTTGGGTCCGGGACAGGGGGCCTCGAACAATCAGCCCCAGCATTTT.

This clonotype is labeled medium-sized. The chain is built from TRBV15 and TRBJ2-1; perhaps D is TRBD1 or TRBD2 (6 bases each). CDR1 is LNHNV and CDR2 is YYDKDF in the germline V gene (reference sequence). The CDR3 covers 13 residues. With 2 bases removed from V and 5 bases from J, the gap between germline ends came to 7 bases. The CDR3 reads CATSRRGDNEQFF. The CDR3, as DNA: TGTGCCACCAGCAGAAGGGGGGACAATGAGCAGTTCTTC.

This clonotype has ten or more counts. Mismatch with germline at one junction end may stem from a read error. The V call is TRBV24-1, the J call TRBJ2-3; D is perhaps TRBD1 (6 bases). Germline CDR1 and CDR2: KGHDR and SFDVKD. The CDR3 loop spans 17 amino acids. This CDR3 reads CATSDGSDRAYTGTQYF. CDR3 in DNA: TGTGCCACCAGTGATGGTTCGGACAGAGCCTACACAGGTACGCAGTATTTT.

This clonotype was found many times. The chain couples TRBV6-5 to TRBJ1-4; D unresolved. The CDR3 is 13 amino acids. V was shortened by 7 bases and J by 5 bases, with 11 bases between the two germline ends. The germline CDR1 and CDR2 sequences are MNHEY and SVGAGI. CDR3 sequence: CASTSTLNEKLFF. For the CDR3, the DNA is TGTGCCAGCACTTCAACCTTGAATGAAAAACTGTTTTTT.

As regards this clonotype: A much larger clone differs by one base, so this may be a read error. J is TRBJ1-1 and V is TRBV9; 9 bases map to TRBD1. The trim removed 4 bases at V and 7 bases at J, leaving 5 bases unmatched. This CDR3 contains 13 residues. Looked up from germline, CDR1 is SGDLS and CDR2 is YYNGEE. CDR3 region: CASSMDRGNEAFF. CDR3 in DNA: TGTGCCAGCAGCATGGACAGGGGTAATGAAGCTTTCTTT.

The CDR3 DNA is TGTGCCAGCAGCTTAACTGGGGCTGGACGCCTCCAAGAGACCCAGTACTTC. Its protein product is CASSLTGAGRLQETQYF. This chain connects TRBV7-3 to TRBJ2-5; maybe TRBD1 (5 bases). This CDR3 has 17 residues. The germline CDR1 and CDR2 sequences are SGHTA and FQGTGA. V lost 0 bases and J 1 base, leaving 15 bases between the germline ends.

This clonotype was found many times. This chain links TRBV6-5 with TRBJ2-3, with TRBD2 matching 13 bases. The CDR3 runs 18 residues. J lost 1 base, V lost 5 bases, and 9 bases had no gene match. From germline, CDR1 is MNHEY and CDR2 SVGAGI. The CDR3 here is CASSRGLAGRYGTDTQYF. Here the CDR3 DNA reads TGTGCCAGCAGTCGGGGACTAGCGGGGAGGTACGGCACAGATACGCAGTATTTT.

This clonotype rates as medium-sized. The chain links TRBV29-1 to TRBJ2-1; perhaps TRBD2 as D (6 bases). V dropped 8 bases and J dropped 6 bases, with 17 bases sitting between them. CDR1 and CDR2 from the germline V gene are SQVTM and ANQGSEA. The CDR3 extends over 13 amino acids. CDR3 sequence reads: CSLGGALFNEQFF. As DNA, the CDR3 is TGCAGCTTGGGGGGAGCCCTATTCAATGAGCAGTTCTTC.

The sample holds many counts of this clonotype. CDR3 sequence: CASSFDRRYEKLFF. CDR3 sequence (DNA): TGCGCCAGCAGCTTCGACAGAAGATATGAAAAACTGTTTTTT. This chain uses TRBV5-1 with TRBJ1-4; maybe TRBD1 (5 bases). This CDR3 spans 14 amino acids. The V end lost 2 bases, the J end lost 6 bases, and 11 bases lay between the germline ends. Germline CDR1 reads SGHRS; CDR2 reads YFSETQ.

This clonotype was counted a few times. The chain has TRBV5-5 and TRBJ2-3; no reliable D call. Germline values: CDR1 SGHKS, CDR2 YYEKEE (reference sequence). The length of the CDR3 is 14 residues. Trimming took off 0 bases at V and 5 bases at J, with 10 bases between the two ends. In DNA form, the CDR3 reads TGTGCCAGCAGCTTGGGAGACCAGAAAGATACGCAGTATTTT. Its protein product is CASSLGDQKDTQYF.

This clonotype has at least ten counts. The chain combines TRBV5-1 with TRBJ2-5, with 9 nucleotides matching TRBD2. The CDR3 covers 13 residues. The J segment lost 5 bases and the V segment lost 5 bases, leaving 4 bases of the junction unmatched. CDR1 and CDR2 (germline): SGHRS, YFSETQ. CDR3 nucleotide sequence: TGCGCCAGCAGGGAAACTAGCGGGGAGACCCAGTACTTC. Residues: CASRETSGETQYF.

This clonotype was recorded many times. The rearrangement links TRBV4-1 to TRBJ2-5; TRBD2 matches 7 bases. The junction had 7 bases not matched to a gene; V was cut back by 5 bases and J by 7 bases. CDR1 is MGHRA and CDR2 is YSYEKL in the germline V gene. The CDR3 extends over 13 amino acids. This CDR3 is CASSMTGEGTQYF. CDR3 in DNA: TGCGCCAGCAGCATGACGGGGGAGGGGACCCAGTACTTC.

This clonotype has a count of ten or more. The V gene is TRBV29-1, the J gene TRBJ2-1, with D possibly matching TRBD2 (5 bases). Germline V gives CDR1 SQVTM, CDR2 ANQGSEA. This CDR3 contains 16 residues. V shed 0 bases and J shed 0 bases, with 12 bases lying between them. CDR3 protein: CSVEDPRVSSYNEQFF. CDR3 coding DNA: TGCAGCGTTGAAGATCCGCGGGTGAGCTCCTACAATGAGCAGTTCTTC.

This clonotype was counted a few times. A clone one base away is much larger, so this may be a read error. This chain joins TRBV27 and TRBJ2-7, with 8 bases that match TRBD2. The J segment lost 6 bases and the V segment lost 0 bases, leaving 7 bases of the junction unmatched. Germline values: CDR1 MNHEY, CDR2 SMNVEV (reference sequence). The CDR3 totals 15 residues. The CDR3: CASSLSGTRFSEQYF. In DNA, the CDR3 is TGTGCCAGCAGTTTATCGGGGACTAGATTTTCCGAGCAGTACTTC.

This clonotype occurred many times. The chain is built from TRBV4-1 and TRBJ1-5; D may be TRBD1 (5 bases). This CDR3 has 16 residues. Germline V gene data show CDR1 as MGHRA and CDR2 as YSYEKL. With 6 bases removed from V and 0 bases from J, the gap between germline ends came to 15 bases. CDR3 protein: CASRREATGSNQPQHF. CDR3 DNA: TGCGCCAGCAGACGAGAAGCAACAGGTAGCAATCAGCCCCAGCATTTT.